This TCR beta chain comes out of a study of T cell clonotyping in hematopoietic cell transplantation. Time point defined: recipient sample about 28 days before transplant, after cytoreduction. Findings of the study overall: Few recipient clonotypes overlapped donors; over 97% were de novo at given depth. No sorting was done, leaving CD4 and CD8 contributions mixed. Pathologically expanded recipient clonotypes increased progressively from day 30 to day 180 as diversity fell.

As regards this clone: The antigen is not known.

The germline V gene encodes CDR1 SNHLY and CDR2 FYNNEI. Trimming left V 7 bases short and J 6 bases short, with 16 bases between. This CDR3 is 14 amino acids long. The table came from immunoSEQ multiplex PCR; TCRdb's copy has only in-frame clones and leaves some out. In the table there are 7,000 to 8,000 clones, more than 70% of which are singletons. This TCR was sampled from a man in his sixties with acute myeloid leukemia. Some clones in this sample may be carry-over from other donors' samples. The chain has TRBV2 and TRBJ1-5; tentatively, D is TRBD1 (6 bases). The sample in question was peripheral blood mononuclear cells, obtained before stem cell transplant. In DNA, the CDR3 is TGTGCCAGCAAAGTAGGGGGGATGGTTCAGCCCCAGCATTTT. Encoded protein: CASKVGGMVQPQHF.